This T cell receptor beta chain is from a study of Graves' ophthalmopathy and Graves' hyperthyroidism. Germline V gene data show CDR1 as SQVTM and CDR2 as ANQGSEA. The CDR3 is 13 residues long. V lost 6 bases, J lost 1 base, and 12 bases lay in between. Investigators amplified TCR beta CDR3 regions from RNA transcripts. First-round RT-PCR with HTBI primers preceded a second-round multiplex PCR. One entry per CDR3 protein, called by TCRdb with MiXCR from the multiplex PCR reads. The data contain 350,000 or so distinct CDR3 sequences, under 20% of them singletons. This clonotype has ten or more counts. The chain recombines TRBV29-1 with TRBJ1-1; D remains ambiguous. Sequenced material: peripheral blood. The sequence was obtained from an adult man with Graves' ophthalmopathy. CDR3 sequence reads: CSVERRGNTEAFF. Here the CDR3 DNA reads TGCAGCGTAGAGAGGCGTGGGAACACTGAAGCTTTCTTT.